The 25 T cell receptor beta chains listed next were all sequenced from one sample in a study of fetal regulatory T cell absence and autoimmunity. TCRdb's copy holds only in-frame clones and misses some; the assay was immunoSEQ multiplex PCR. The sample has about 95,000 clones, 60% to 80% seen once; the top ten hold roughly 2%. The sequenced sample was pancreas tissue. The receptors derive from a male donor with IPEX syndrome.

This chain uses TRBV27 with TRBJ2-5, with TRBD1 as a possible D gene (6 bases). The CDR3 length is 17 residues. From germline, CDR1 is MNHEY and CDR2 SMNVEV (reference sequence). V was clipped by 5 bases and J by 2 bases, with 21 bases between them. For the CDR3, the DNA is TGTGCCAGCAGTATCCCCCGACTGAGAGGGGGACAAGAGACCCAGTACTTC. This codes for CASSIPRLRGGQETQYF.

Judged by abundance, this clone is medium-sized. This rearrangement joins TRBV29-1 to TRBJ2-3; tentatively, D is TRBD1 or TRBD2 (7 bases each). V was cut by 4 bases and J by 1 base, with 18 bases left in between. The germline V gene has CDR1 SQVTM and CDR2 ANQGSEA. This CDR3 has 16 amino acids. The CDR3 region is CSVGPPGGARTDTQYF. As DNA, the CDR3 is TGCAGCGTTGGACCCCCAGGGGGGGCCCGCACAGATACGCAGTATTTT.

V gene TRBV10-3 combines with J gene TRBJ2-3, with D uncertain. The germline V and J ends were trimmed by 4 bases and 3 bases, with 17 bases remaining between them. CDR1 and CDR2 (germline): ENHRY, SYGVKD. The CDR3 loop spans 16 amino acids. The CDR3 DNA reads TGTGCCATCAGTGTAAGATCCGGTCGCAGTACAGATACGCAGTATTTT. Translated, it gives CAISVRSGRSTDTQYF.

This clone has just one count. This chain connects TRBV7-9 to TRBJ2-7; 8 nucleotides line up with TRBD2. The ends lost 5 bases at V and 4 bases at J; junction bases unmatched: 7. The length of the CDR3 is 14 residues. In germline, CDR1 is SEHNR, CDR2 FQNEAQ (reference sequence). The CDR3 nucleotides read TGTGCCAGCAGCCCATTAGCGGGACTGTACGAGCAGTACTTC. Protein sequence: CASSPLAGLYEQYF.

CDR3 sequence reads: CASSPTSGYYEQYF. DNA of the CDR3: TGTGCCAGCAGCCCGACTAGCGGGTACTACGAGCAGTACTTC. The rearrangement uses TRBV7-9 and TRBJ2-7, with TRBD2 matching over 10 bases. V lost 5 bases, J lost 3 bases, and 4 bases stayed unmatched. The CDR3 runs to 14 residues. CDR1 and CDR2 from the germline V gene are SEHNR and FQNEAQ (reference sequence).

J is TRBJ2-4 and V is TRBV6-6; TRBD2 matches 7 bases. The V gene end was trimmed by 6 bases and the J gene end by 7 bases; junction bases not matched to a gene: 9. CDR1 and CDR2 from the germline V gene are MNHNY and SVGAGI (reference sequence). The CDR3 is 14 amino acids. The CDR3 sequence: CASSPERGGNIQYF. The CDR3 DNA reads as TGTGCCAGCAGCCCCGAGCGGGGAGGCAACATTCAGTACTTC.

V is TRBV21-1 and J is TRBJ2-7; whether TRBD1, the table's D call, matches the DNA was not checked. TRBV21-1 has pseudogene status. The CDR3 consists of 17 residues. The CDR3 region has the DNA TGTGCCAGCAGCAAAGCGCGTGGACACTGTAGCTCCTACGAGCAGTACTTC. Translated: CASSKARGHCSSYEQYF.

V and J are TRBV18 and TRBJ1-1, with no clear D. The CDR3 is made up of 15 amino acids. Germline V gene lookup returns CDR1 KGHSH and CDR2 LQKENI. V shed 4 bases and J shed 0 bases, with 12 bases lying between them. The CDR3: CASSRVADLNTEAFF. The CDR3 coding sequence is TGTGCCAGCTCACGAGTCGCGGACCTGAACACTGAAGCTTTCTTT.

This rearrangement joins TRBV11-2 to TRBJ2-1, with D possibly being TRBD2 (5 bases). V was trimmed by 1 base and J by 8 bases, leaving 9 bases between them. CDR1 is SGHAT and CDR2 is FQNNGV in the germline V gene. CDR3 length: 13 amino acids. The CDR3 protein is CASSLGRSYEQFF. In DNA form, the CDR3 reads TGTGCCAGCAGCTTAGGGAGGAGTTATGAGCAGTTCTTC.

This clone was seen a single time. V is TRBV6-5 and J is TRBJ2-1; 13 bases map to TRBD2. This CDR3 has 14 residues. Germline trimming cut 3 bases from V and 8 bases from J; bases unmatched to any gene: 1. The germline CDR1 and CDR2 sequences are MNHEY and SVGAGI. The CDR3: CASSYGLAGDEQFF. In DNA, the CDR3 is TGTGCCAGCAGTTATGGACTAGCGGGGGATGAGCAGTTCTTC.

The V gene is TRBV7-2, the J gene TRBJ1-6; TRBD1 matches 9 bases. This CDR3 contains 14 residues. The germline gives CDR1 SGHTA, CDR2 FQGNSA. Trimming removed 3 bases from V and 9 bases from J; junction bases left unmatched: 3. The CDR3 loop is CASSFPGQGSPLHF. CDR3 nucleotides: TGTGCCAGCAGCTTCCCGGGACAGGGTTCACCCCTCCACTTT.

V gene TRBV7-2 combines with J gene TRBJ1-6; TRBD1 might be the D (6 bases). The germline V and J ends were trimmed by 8 bases and 2 bases, with 13 bases remaining between them. Germline V lookup: CDR1 SGHTA, CDR2 FQGNSA. There are 15 residues in the CDR3. This CDR3 reads CASSETGPYNSPLHF. CDR3 nucleotides: TGTGCCAGCTCGGAGACAGGCCCCTATAATTCACCCCTCCACTTT. The variable domain in full, completed from reference TRBV7-2 and TRBJ1-6, reads GAGVSQSPSNKVTEKGKDVELRCDPISGHTALYWYRQSLGQGLEFLIYFQGNSAPDKSGLPSDRFSAERTGGSVSTLTIQRTQQEDSAVYLCASSETGPYNSPLHFGNGTRLTVT.

The chain links TRBV7-2 to TRBJ2-1; no clear D. CDR1 and CDR2 from the germline V gene are SGHTA and FQGNSA. This CDR3 is 12 amino acids long. V lost 1 base, J lost 7 bases, and 5 bases lay in between. CDR3: CASSLGLNEQFF. In nucleotides, the CDR3 is TGTGCCAGCAGCTTAGGCTTGAATGAGCAGTTCTTC.

V is TRBV7-2 and J is TRBJ2-7; TRBD2 matches 12 bases. CDR1 and CDR2 (germline): SGHTA, FQGNSA. The CDR3 has 18 amino acids. Germline trimming cut 5 bases from V and 0 bases from J; bases unmatched to any gene: 11. As DNA, the CDR3 is TGTGCCAGCAGCCTCCTAGGACTAGCGGGGTCCAGCTCCTACGAGCAGTACTTC. Residues: CASSLLGLAGSSSYEQYF.

CDR3 sequence: CSVEDLEQGGHEQYF. The CDR3 DNA follows: TGCAGCGTTGAAGATCTAGAGCAGGGAGGCCACGAGCAGTACTTC. The genes are TRBV29-1 and TRBJ2-7; tentative D call: TRBD2 (6 bases). Between the trimmed V and J ends, which lost 0 bases and 5 bases, there was a span of 17 bases. CDR1 and CDR2 (germline): SQVTM, ANQGSEA. The CDR3 is made up of 15 amino acids.

This sequence joins TRBV27 and TRBJ2-7; D call uncertain. This CDR3 region has 14 residues. The V and J ends lost 7 bases and 0 bases respectively, with 13 bases between them. CDR1 and CDR2 (germline): MNHEY, SMNVEV (reference sequence). The CDR3: CASTYSADSYEQYF. Written as DNA, the CDR3 is TGTGCCAGCACCTACTCGGCGGACTCCTACGAGCAGTACTTC.

This sequence joins TRBV27 and TRBJ1-4, with D possibly TRBD1 on 6 matching bases. V lost 3 bases, J lost 5 bases, and 7 bases lay in between. CDR3 size: 13 residues. Germline CDR1 is MNHEY and CDR2 is SMNVEV (reference sequence). CDR3 coding DNA: TGTGCCAGCAGTTTCACAGGGAATGAAAAACTGTTTTTT. Translation gives CASSFTGNEKLFF.

V is TRBV7-6 and J is TRBJ1-5; weak D call: TRBD1 (6 bases). Germline V gives CDR1 SGHVS, CDR2 FNYEAQ. V was cut by 2 bases and J by 6 bases, with 11 bases left in between. The CDR3 has 14 amino acids. The CDR3 DNA reads as TGTGCCAGCAGCTTACGGTCACAGGGTCAGCCCCAGCATTTT. This gives the protein CASSLRSQGQPQHF.

The sample holds a few counts of this clone. The V gene is TRBV7-9, the J gene TRBJ1-2; no reliable D call. The germline V and J ends were trimmed by 8 bases and 1 base, with 5 bases remaining between them. CDR1 and CDR2 from the germline V gene are SEHNR and FQNEAQ (reference sequence). This CDR3 is built from 11 residues. The CDR3 region has the DNA TGTGCCAGCTCTAATAACTATGGCTACACCTTC. Its protein is CASSNNYGYTF.

CDR3 sequence (DNA): TGTGCCAGCAGTTCCTCATTATGGTTCGGCTACACCTTC. It encodes CASSSSLWFGYTF. The J gene is TRBJ1-2, the V gene TRBV6-1; D call uncertain. CDR3 length: 13 residues. Germline CDR1 and CDR2: MNHNS and SASEGT. Between the trimmed V and J ends, which lost 5 bases and 8 bases, there was a span of 15 bases.

This chain joins TRBV30 and TRBJ2-7, with D perhaps TRBD1 or TRBD2 (5 bases each). Germline V gene sequence: CDR1 GTSNPN, CDR2 SVGIG (reference sequence). CDR3 length: 12 amino acids. The CDR3 bases are TGTGCTTACGGGGTAGGGGCGTACGAGCAGTACTTC. Translated: CAYGVGAYEQYF.

The CDR3 sequence is CASSSNVQGGGNTIYF. DNA for the CDR3: TGTGCCAGCAGCTCGAACGTTCAGGGAGGGGGAAACACCATATATTTT. This rearrangement joins TRBV7-6 to TRBJ1-3; a weak D match, TRBD1 (5 bases). Germline lookup yields CDR1 SGHVS and CDR2 FNYEAQ. The CDR3 has 16 amino acids. Between the trimmed V and J ends, which lost 4 bases and 4 bases, there was a span of 17 bases.

The count of this clone is one. This chain links TRBV11-3 with TRBJ2-4, with 7 bases identical to TRBD2. V trimming: 5 bases; J trimming: 0 bases; junction bases outside the gene matches: 13. This CDR3 region has 18 residues. Germline CDR1 and CDR2: SGHNT and YENEEA. The DNA of the CDR3 is TGTGCCAGCAGCCGGACTCTGAGCGGGGCTCTAGCCAAAAACATTCAGTACTTC. Translated: CASSRTLSGALAKNIQYF.

The rearrangement uses TRBV5-1 and TRBJ2-3, with unresolved D. Germline V gene sequence: CDR1 SGHRS, CDR2 YFSETQ. Trimming pared 5 bases from V and 1 base from J, leaving 8 bases between. There are 13 residues in the CDR3. The CDR3 sequence: CASRSSGTDTQYF. The CDR3 DNA reads TGCGCCAGCAGATCTTCGGGCACAGATACGCAGTATTTT.

This clone appeared once. The V gene is TRBV4-1, the J gene TRBJ2-1, with a weak D call TRBD2 (6 bases). Trimming removed 1 base from V and 7 bases from J, with 17 bases in between. In germline, CDR1 is MGHRA, CDR2 YSYEKL. The length of the CDR3 is 16 residues. CDR3 amino acids: CASSQVNLAFGNEQFF. Here the CDR3 DNA reads TGCGCCAGCAGCCAAGTAAATCTAGCGTTTGGGAATGAGCAGTTCTTC.